Described below is a single TCR beta chain sequence and its context. What it recognizes is unknown. The time point is: week 35, safety follow-up. Vaccination comprised doses that each held 300 ug of mutant IDH1 20-mer peptide, plus topical imiquimod. The record originates from a study of a mutant IDH1 vaccine in newly diagnosed glioma. Study as a whole: Radiotherapy alone preceded vaccination by 4-6 weeks; alternatively, vaccination started with temozolomide cycles. The treated group averaged 40.4 years old and was about 60% male, approximately 38% female. Previous care, which was radiotherapy, temozolomide, or both, most often involved both.

Per germline, CDR1 KGHSY and CDR2 FQNENV. The length of the CDR3 is 16 residues. Trimming took 2 bases from V and 0 from J, leaving 10 bases between them. The protocol was immunoSEQ multiplex PCR, while the TCRdb copy is restricted to in-frame clones and leaves out a portion. This sample has over 40,000 clones, with around 86% found just once. This chain links TRBV16 with TRBJ1-4; D is unclear. This sequence was found in a woman between 35 and 50 years old with glioma. Some clones in this sample may be carry-over from other donors' samples. The source material was PBMCs, sampled from a glioma patient whose treatment included an IDH1 peptide vaccine. The CDR3 spells CASSQKDRATNEKLFF. As DNA, the CDR3 is TGTGCCAGCAGCCAAAAGGACCGCGCAACTAATGAAAAACTGTTTTTT.